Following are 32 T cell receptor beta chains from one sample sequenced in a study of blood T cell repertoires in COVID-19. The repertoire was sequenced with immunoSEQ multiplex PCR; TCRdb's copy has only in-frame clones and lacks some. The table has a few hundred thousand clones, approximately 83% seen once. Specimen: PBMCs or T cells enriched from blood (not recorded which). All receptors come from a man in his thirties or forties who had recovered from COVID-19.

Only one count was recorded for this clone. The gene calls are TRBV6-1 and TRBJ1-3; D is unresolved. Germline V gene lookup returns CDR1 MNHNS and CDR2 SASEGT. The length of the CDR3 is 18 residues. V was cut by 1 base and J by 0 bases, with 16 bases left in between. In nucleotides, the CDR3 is TGTGCCAGCAGTGAAGTCCTCGAGGGCTACCTCTCTGGAAACACCATATATTTT. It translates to CASSEVLEGYLSGNTIYF.

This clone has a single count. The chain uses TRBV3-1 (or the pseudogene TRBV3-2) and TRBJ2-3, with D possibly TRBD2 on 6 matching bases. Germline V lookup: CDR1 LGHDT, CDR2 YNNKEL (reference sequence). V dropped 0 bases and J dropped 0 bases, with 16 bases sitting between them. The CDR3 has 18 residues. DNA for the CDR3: TGTGCCAGCAGCCAAGATCGACTAGTTTCTTGTAGCACAGATACGCAGTATTTT. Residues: CASSQDRLVSCSTDTQYF.

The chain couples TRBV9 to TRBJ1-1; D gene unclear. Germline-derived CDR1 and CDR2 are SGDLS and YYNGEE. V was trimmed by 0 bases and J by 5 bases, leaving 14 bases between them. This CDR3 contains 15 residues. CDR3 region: CASSVEGHGGTEAFF. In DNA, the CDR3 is TGTGCCAGCAGCGTAGAAGGGCACGGAGGAACTGAAGCTTTCTTT.

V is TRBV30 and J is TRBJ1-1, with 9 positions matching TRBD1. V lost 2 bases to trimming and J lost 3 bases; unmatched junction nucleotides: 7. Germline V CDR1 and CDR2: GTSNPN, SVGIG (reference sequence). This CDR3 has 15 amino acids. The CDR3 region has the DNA TGTGCCTGGAGTCCCCCCGGACAGGGGTACACTGAAGCTTTCTTT. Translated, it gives CAWSPPGQGYTEAFF.

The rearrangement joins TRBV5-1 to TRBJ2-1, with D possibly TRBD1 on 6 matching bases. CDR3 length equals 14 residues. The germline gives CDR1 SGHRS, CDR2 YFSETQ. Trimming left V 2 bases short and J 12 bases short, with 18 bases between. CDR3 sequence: CASSFGQTGAGQFF. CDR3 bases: TGCGCCAGCAGCTTTGGACAGACAGGCGCGGGGCAGTTCTTC.

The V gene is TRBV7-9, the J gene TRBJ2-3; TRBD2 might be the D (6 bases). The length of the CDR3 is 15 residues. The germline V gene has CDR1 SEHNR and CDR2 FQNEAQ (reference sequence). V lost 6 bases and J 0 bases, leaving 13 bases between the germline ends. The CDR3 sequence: CASRSRLGSTDTQYF. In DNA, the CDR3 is TGTGCCAGCAGATCAAGACTAGGAAGCACAGATACGCAGTATTTT.

Here the CDR3 reads CASAAGTSGGAGETQYF. The CDR3 DNA reads as TGTGCCAGCGCTGCCGGGACTAGCGGGGGGGCCGGAGAGACCCAGTACTTC. The chain recombines TRBV7-2 with TRBJ2-5, with 16 bases lining up with TRBD2. The CDR3 sequence is 17 residues long. Germline CDR1 and CDR2: SGHTA and FQGNSA. V lost 8 bases and J lost 4; bases outside the gene matches: 10.

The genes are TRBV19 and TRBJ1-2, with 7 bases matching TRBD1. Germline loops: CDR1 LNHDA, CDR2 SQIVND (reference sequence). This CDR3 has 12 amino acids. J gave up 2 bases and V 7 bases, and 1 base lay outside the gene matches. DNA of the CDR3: TGTGCCAGTATACAGGGGAACTATGGCTACACCTTC. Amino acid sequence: CASIQGNYGYTF.

The CDR3, as DNA: TGTGCCAGCGGAACAACCGGGACAGCAACTAACTATGGCTACACCTTC. Amino acid sequence: CASGTTGTATNYGYTF. The rearrangement joins TRBV6-8 to TRBJ1-2; 7 bases match TRBD1. Germline V gene sequence: CDR1 MNHGY, CDR2 SAAAGT. V was clipped by 8 bases and J by 0 bases; unmatched bases: 12. CDR3 length equals 16 residues.

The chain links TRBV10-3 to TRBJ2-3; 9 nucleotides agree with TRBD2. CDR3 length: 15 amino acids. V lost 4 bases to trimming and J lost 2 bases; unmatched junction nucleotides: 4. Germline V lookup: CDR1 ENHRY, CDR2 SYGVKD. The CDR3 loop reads CAISGERGATDTQYF. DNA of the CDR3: TGTGCCATCAGTGGGGAGCGGGGGGCCACAGATACGCAGTATTTT.

As DNA, the CDR3 is TGTGCCAGCAGCTTAGCGGGGGGCAGTACAGATACGCAGTATTTT. It is translated as CASSLAGGSTDTQYF. This chain connects TRBV13 to TRBJ2-3, with D tentatively TRBD2 (7 bases). CDR3 size: 15 residues. The germline V gene encodes CDR1 PRHDT and CDR2 FYEKMQ (reference sequence). V lost 1 base to trimming and J lost 3 bases, with 11 bases between them.

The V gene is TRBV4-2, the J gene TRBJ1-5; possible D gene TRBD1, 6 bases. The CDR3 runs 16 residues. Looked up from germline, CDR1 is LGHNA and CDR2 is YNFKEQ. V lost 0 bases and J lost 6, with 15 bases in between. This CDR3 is CASSQDSLGRGQPQHF. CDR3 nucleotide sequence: TGTGCCAGCAGCCAAGATTCTTTAGGCAGGGGTCAGCCCCAGCATTTT.

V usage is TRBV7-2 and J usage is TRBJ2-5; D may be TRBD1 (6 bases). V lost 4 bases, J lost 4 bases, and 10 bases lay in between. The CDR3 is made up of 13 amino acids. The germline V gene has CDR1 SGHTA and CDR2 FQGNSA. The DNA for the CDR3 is TGTGCCAGCAGCTCACAGGGTGGAGAGACCCAGTACTTC. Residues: CASSSQGGETQYF.

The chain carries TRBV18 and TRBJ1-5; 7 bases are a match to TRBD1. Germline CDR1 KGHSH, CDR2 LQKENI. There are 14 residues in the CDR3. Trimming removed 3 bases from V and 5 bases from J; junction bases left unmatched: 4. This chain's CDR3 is CASSPTGDDQPQHF. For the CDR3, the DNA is TGTGCCAGCTCACCCACAGGGGACGATCAGCCCCAGCATTTT.

The CDR3 loop is CASSGQGWTLHF. The DNA of the CDR3 is TGTGCCAGCTCTGGACAGGGTTGGACCCTCCACTTT. The V call is TRBV19, the J call TRBJ1-6; TRBD1 aligns across 8 bases. The CDR3 consists of 12 residues. Germline values: CDR1 LNHDA, CDR2 SQIVND (reference sequence). The ends lost 9 bases at V and 14 bases at J; junction bases unmatched: 9. Using reference TRBV19 and TRBJ1-6 for the parts outside the CDR3, the full variable domain is DGGITQSPKYLFRKEGQNVTLSCEQNLNHDAMYWYRQDPGQGLRLIYYSQIVNDFQKGDIAEGYSVSREKKESFPLTVTSAQKNPTAFYLCASSGQGWTLHFGNGTRLTVT.

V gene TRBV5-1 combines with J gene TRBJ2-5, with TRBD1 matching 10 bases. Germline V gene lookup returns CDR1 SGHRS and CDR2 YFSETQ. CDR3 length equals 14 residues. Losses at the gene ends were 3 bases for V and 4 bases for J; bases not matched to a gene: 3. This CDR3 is CASSSGDRGETQYF. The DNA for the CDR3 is TGCGCCAGCAGCTCGGGGGACAGGGGAGAGACCCAGTACTTC.

The CDR3 here is CASSQDSLADSSYNEQFF. CDR3 nucleotides: TGTGCCAGCAGCCAAGATAGTCTAGCGGACAGCTCCTACAATGAGCAGTTCTTC. The chain links TRBV4-2 to TRBJ2-1; tentative D call: TRBD2 (7 bases). This CDR3 comprises 18 residues. Per the germline V gene, CDR1 is LGHNA and CDR2 is YNFKEQ. V was pared by 0 bases and J by 0 bases, with 15 bases between.

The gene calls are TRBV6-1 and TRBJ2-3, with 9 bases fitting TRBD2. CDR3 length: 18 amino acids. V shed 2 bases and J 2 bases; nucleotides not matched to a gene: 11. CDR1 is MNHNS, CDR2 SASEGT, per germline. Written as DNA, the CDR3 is TGTGCCAGCAGTGAAACTCGCAGTCGGACTAGCGTCACAGATACGCAGTATTTT. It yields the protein CASSETRSRTSVTDTQYF.

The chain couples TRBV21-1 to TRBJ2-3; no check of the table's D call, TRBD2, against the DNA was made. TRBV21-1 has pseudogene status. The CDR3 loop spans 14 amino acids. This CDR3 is CASSNRDYTDTQYF. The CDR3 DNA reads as TGTGCCAGCAGCAACCGGGACTACACAGATACGCAGTATTTT.

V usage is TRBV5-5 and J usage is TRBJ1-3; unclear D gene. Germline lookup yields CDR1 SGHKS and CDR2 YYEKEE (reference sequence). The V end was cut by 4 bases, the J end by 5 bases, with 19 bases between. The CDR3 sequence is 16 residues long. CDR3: CASSPGTRSARNTIYF. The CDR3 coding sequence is TGTGCCAGCAGCCCCGGAACTAGGTCTGCCAGAAACACCATATATTTT.

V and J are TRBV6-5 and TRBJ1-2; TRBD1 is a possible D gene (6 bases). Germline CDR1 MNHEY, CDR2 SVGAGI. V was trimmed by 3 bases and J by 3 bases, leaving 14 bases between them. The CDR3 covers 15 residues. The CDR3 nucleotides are TGTGCCAGCAGTTATTATGAGACAGGACACTATGGCTACACCTTC. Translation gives CASSYYETGHYGYTF.

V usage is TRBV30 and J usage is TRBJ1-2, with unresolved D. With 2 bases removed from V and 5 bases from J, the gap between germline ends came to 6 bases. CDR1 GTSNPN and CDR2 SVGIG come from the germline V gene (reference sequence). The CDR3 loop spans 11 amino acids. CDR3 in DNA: TGTGCCTGGAGTATAGCGTATGGCTACACCTTC. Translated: CAWSIAYGYTF.

The CDR3 DNA reads as TGTGCCAGCAGCTTAGTAGAGGGGGTGAACACTGAAGCTTTCTTT. This codes for CASSLVEGVNTEAFF. The chain employs TRBV11-2 and TRBJ1-1; the D gene is possibly TRBD1 (6 bases). Germline V CDR1 and CDR2: SGHAT, FQNNGV. Trimming stripped 1 base from V and 0 bases from J, with 9 bases between. The CDR3 covers 15 residues.

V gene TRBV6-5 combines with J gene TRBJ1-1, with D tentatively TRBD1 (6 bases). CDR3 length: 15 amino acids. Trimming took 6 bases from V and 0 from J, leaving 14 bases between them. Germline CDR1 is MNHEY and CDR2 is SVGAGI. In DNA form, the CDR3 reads TGTGCCAGCAGCGGACTAGGGGGAATGAACACTGAAGCTTTCTTT. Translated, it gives CASSGLGGMNTEAFF.

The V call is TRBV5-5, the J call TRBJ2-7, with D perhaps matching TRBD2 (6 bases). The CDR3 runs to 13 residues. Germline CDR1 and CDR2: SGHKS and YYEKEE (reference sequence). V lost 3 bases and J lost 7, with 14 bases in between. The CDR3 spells CASSWSGEREQYF. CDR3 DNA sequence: TGTGCCAGCAGCTGGTCGGGAGAACGGGAGCAGTACTTC.

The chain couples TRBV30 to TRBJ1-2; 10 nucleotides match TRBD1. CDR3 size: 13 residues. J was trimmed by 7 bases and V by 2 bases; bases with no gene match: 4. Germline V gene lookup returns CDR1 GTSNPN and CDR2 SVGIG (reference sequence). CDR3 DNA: TGTGCCTGGAGTTCCGGGACAGGGGCTGGCTACACCTTC. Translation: CAWSSGTGAGYTF.

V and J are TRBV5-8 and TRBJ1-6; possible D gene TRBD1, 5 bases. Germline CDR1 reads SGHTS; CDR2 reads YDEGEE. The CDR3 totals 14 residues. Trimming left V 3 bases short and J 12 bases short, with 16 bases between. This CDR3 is CASSSLQGLGPLHF. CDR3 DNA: TGTGCCAGCAGCTCGCTTCAGGGTCTAGGACCCCTCCACTTT.

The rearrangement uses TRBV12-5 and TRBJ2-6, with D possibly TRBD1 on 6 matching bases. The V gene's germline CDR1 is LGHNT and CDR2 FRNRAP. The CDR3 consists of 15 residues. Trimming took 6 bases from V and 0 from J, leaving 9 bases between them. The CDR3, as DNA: TGTGCTAGTGGCAAGGACAGCTCTGGGGCCAACGTCCTGACTTTC. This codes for CASGKDSSGANVLTF.

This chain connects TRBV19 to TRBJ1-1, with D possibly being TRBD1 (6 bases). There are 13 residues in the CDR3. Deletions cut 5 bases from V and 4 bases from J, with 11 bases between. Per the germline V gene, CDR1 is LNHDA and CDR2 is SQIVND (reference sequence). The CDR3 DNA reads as TGTGCCAGTAGTGGCCAGGGGATCACTGAAGCTTTCTTT. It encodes CASSGQGITEAFF.

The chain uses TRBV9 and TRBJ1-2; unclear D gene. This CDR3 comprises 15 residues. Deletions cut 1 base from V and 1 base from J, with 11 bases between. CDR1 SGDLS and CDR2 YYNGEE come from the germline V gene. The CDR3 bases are TGTGCCAGCAGCGTAACGGGAACGGGTAACTATGGCTACACCTTC. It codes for CASSVTGTGNYGYTF. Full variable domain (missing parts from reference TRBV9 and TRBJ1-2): DSGVTQTPKHLITATGQRVTLRCSPRSGDLSVYWYQQSLDQGLQFLIQYYNGEERAKGNILERFSAQQFPDLHSELNLSSLELGDSALYFCASSVTGTGNYGYTFGSGTRLTVV.

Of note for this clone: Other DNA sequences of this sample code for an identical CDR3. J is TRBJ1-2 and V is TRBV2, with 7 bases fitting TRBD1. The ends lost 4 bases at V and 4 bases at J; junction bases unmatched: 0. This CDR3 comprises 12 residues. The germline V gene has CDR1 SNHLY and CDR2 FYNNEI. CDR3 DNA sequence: TGTGCCAGCAGTGGACAGGGCTATGGCTACACCTTC. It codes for CASSGQGYGYTF.

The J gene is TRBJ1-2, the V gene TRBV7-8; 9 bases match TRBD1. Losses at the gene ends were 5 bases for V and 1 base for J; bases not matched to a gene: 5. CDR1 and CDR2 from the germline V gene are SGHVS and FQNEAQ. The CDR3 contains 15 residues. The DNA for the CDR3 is TGTGCCAGCAGCCCGGGGACAGGGTATAACTATGGCTACACCTTC. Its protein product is CASSPGTGYNYGYTF.